Below, 2 T cell receptor beta chains from the same sample are listed, as sequenced in a study of cytomegalovirus exposure and HLA in healthy donors (dated by TCRdb to 2016 to 2017). Library preparation used the immunoSEQ multiplex PCR assay. The multiplex PCR relied on a mix of 60 forward primers for TCR Vbeta segments and 13 reverse primers for TCR Jbeta segments. What TCRdb holds here is the immuneACCESS table cut down to in-frame rearrangements. Part of the clones is not present; checked against another copy, under half of the missing clones reflect an unresolved V gene, and the others are unexplained. In all, the sample holds fewer than 250,000 clones, and over 75% of those were seen once. Clones ranked in the top ten supply roughly 1.3% of the sample. The material sequenced was PBMCs. These receptors were obtained from a human donor in good health.

The V and J genes are TRBV28 and TRBJ2-7; 9 bases line up with TRBD1. Trimming cost V 6 bases and J 2 bases; bases outside gene matches: 11. The CDR3 is made up of 16 amino acids. CDR1 is MDHEN, CDR2 SYDVKM, per germline. CDR3 in amino acids: CASRSGARTGAYEQYF. The CDR3 DNA reads as TGTGCCAGCAGGTCAGGGGCCCGGACAGGGGCCTACGAGCAGTACTTC.

The chain is built from TRBV7-9 and TRBJ2-7; the D gene is possibly TRBD2 (6 bases). V lost 8 bases, J lost 3 bases, and 14 bases lay in between. The CDR3 is 13 amino acids. Germline-derived CDR1 and CDR2 are SEHNR and FQNEAQ (reference sequence). CDR3 in DNA: TGTGCCAGCGCTCGCGGGGCGGACTACGAGCAGTACTTC. Translating it yields CASARGADYEQYF. Drawing the rest from reference TRBV7-9 and TRBJ2-7, the complete variable domain is DTGVSQNPRHKITKRGQNVTFRCDPISEHNRLYWYRQTLGQGPEFLTYFQNEAQLEKSRLLSDRFSAERPKGSFSTLEIQRTEQGDSAMYLCASARGADYEQYFGPGTRLTVT.